The clone carrying this TCR beta chain was picked up many times. The antigen is unknown. Trimming took off 3 bases at V and 0 bases at J, with 9 bases between the two ends. The CDR3 covers 14 residues. Germline lookup yields CDR1 MDHEN and CDR2 SYDVKM. The data originate from a study of blood T cells in healthy people across ages. General study points: TCR beta diversity correlated strongly with naive T cell percentage. When one million T cells were used, diversity estimates were thought to be underestimates.

Then a second PCR, running about 6 to 12 cycles, was carried out with a sample-barcoded 5' primer and a J-beta primer mix. Paired-end reads containing CDR3 totaled no fewer than 3 million for each sample. TCRdb called the 5' RACE reads again in MiXCR, with one record for every CDR3 protein. Here the sample spans fewer than 750,000 distinct CDR3 sequences, under 65% being singletons. The specimen sequenced was blood. The origin of this receptor is a woman of 80 years or more in good health. The chain has TRBV28 and TRBJ2-7; D is perhaps TRBD1 (5 bases). The CDR3 DNA sequence: TGTGCCAGCAGTTTCCAGGGCAGCTCCTACGAGCAGTACTTC. This gives the protein CASSFQGSSYEQYF.